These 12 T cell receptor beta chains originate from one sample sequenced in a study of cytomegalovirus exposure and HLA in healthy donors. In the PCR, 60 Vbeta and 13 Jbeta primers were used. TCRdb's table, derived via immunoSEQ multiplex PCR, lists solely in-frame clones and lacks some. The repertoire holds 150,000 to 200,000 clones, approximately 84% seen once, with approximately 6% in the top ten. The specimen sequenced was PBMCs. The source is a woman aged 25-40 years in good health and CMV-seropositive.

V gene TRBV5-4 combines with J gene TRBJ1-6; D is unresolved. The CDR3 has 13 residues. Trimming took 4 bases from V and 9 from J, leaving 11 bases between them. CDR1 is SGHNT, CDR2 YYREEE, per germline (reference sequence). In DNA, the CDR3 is TGTGCCAGCAGCCCCGGCTGGAGTTCACCCCTCCACTTT. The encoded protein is CASSPGWSSPLHF.

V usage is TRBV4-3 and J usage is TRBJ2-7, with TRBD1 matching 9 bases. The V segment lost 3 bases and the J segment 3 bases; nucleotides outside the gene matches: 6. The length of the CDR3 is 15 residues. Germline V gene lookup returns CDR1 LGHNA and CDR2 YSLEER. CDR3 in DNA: TGCGCCAGCAGCCAGGACAGGGGCTATATCTACGAGCAGTACTTC. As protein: CASSQDRGYIYEQYF.

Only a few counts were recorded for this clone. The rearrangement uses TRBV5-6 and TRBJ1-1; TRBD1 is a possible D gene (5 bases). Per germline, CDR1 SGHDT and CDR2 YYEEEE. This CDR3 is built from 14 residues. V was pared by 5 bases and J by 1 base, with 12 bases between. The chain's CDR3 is CASRWGGSNTEAFF. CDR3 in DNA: TGTGCCAGCAGGTGGGGGGGGTCGAACACTGAAGCTTTCTTT. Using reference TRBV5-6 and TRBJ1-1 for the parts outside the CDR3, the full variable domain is DAGVTQSPTHLIKTRGQQVTLRCSPKSGHDTVSWYQQALGQGPQFIFQYYEEEERQRGNFPDRFSGHQFPNYSSELNVNALLLGDSALYLCASRWGGSNTEAFFGQGTRLTVV.

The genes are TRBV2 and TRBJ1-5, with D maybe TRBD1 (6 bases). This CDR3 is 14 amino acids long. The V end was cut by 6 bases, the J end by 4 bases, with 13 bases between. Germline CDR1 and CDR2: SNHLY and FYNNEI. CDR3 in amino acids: CASRTGTTNQPQHF. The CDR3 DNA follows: TGTGCCAGCAGAACCGGGACAACGAATCAGCCCCAGCATTTT.

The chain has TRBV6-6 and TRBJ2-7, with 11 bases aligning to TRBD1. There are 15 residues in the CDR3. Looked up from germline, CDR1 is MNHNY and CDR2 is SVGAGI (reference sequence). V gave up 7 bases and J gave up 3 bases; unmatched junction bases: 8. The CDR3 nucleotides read TGTGCCAGCACCTCTGGACAGGGGGCGTTCTACGAGCAGTACTTC. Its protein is CASTSGQGAFYEQYF.

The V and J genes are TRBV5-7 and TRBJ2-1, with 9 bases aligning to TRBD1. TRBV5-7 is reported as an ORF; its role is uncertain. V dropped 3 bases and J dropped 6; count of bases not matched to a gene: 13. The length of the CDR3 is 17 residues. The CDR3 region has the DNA TGTGCCAGCAGCTACCGGGACAGGGCTTCCACCACCAATGAGCAGTTCTTC. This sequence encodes CASSYRDRASTTNEQFF.

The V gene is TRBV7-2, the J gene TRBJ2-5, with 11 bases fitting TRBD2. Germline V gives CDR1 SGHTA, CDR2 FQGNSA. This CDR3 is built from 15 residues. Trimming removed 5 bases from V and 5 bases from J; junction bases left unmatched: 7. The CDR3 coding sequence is TGTGCCAGCAGCGTTAGCGGGAGGGCCGATGAGACCCAGTACTTC. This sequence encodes CASSVSGRADETQYF. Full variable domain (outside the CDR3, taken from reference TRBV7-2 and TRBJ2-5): GAGVSQSPSNKVTEKGKDVELRCDPISGHTALYWYRQSLGQGLEFLIYFQGNSAPDKSGLPSDRFSAERTGGSVSTLTIQRTQQEDSAVYLCASSVSGRADETQYFGPGTRLLVL.

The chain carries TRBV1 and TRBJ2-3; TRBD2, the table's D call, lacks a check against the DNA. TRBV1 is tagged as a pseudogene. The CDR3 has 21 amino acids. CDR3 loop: CTSSQDGGKAGTSGPSDTQYF. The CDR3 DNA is TGCACCAGCAGCCAAGATGGGGGGAAAGCCGGGACTAGCGGCCCCTCCGATACGCAGTATTTT.

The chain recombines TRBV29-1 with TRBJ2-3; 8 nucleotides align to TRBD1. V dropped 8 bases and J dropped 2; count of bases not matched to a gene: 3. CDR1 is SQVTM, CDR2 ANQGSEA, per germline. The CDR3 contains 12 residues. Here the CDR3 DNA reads TGCAGCCCGACAGGGGTCACAGATACGCAGTATTTT. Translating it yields CSPTGVTDTQYF.

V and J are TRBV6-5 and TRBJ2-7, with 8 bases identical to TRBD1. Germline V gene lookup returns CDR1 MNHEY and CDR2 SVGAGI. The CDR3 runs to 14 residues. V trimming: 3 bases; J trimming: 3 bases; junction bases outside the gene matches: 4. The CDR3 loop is CASSYYGQGYEQYF. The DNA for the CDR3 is TGTGCCAGCAGTTATTACGGACAGGGCTACGAGCAGTACTTC.

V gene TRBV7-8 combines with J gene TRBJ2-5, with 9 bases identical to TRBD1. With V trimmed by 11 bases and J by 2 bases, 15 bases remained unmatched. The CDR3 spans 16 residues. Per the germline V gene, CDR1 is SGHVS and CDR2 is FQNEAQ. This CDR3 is CASWMDGTGLQETQYF. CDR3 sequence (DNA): TGTGCCTCCTGGATGGACGGGACAGGGTTGCAAGAGACCCAGTACTTC.

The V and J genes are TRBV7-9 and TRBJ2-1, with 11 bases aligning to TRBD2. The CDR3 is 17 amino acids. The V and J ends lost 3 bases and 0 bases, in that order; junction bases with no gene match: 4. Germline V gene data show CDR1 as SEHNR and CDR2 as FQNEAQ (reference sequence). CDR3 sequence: CASSFLAGGTSYNEQFF. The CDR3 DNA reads TGTGCCAGCAGCTTCCTAGCGGGAGGCACCTCCTACAATGAGCAGTTCTTC.